This TCR beta chain was sequenced during a study of regulatory T cells in long-lasting Graves disease. This clonotype was observed many times. V lost 5 bases, J lost 5 bases, and 16 bases lay in between. CDR1 and CDR2 from the germline V gene are SGHRS and YFSETQ. The length of the CDR3 is 14 residues. Time point described: newly diagnosed GD, antithyroid drugs for less than 3 months. Making the TCR library involved RNA that had been extracted from PBMCs. Researchers made TCR beta libraries by using iRepertoire HTBI primers and running Arm-PCR on CDR3 regions. As originally analysed: Sequenced samples collectively carried 62 TRBV and approximately 15 TRBJ segments. From the multiplex PCR reads, TCRdb called clonotypes with MiXCR, one entry per CDR3 protein. Clone size and V and J calls follow TCRdb, not the original study. Among roughly 320,000 distinct CDR3 sequences listed, approximately 15% were seen once.

The data also belong to a second study, concerning T cells in Graves' hyperthyroidism and ophthalmopathy.

The clonotype comes from a man between 35 and 55 years old with Graves disease. The J gene is TRBJ2-5, the V gene TRBV5-1, with D unclear. The sequencing here drew on peripheral blood mononuclear cells (PBMCs), taken at new diagnosis, from a patient treated with antithyroid drugs. Here the CDR3 DNA reads TGCGCCAGCAGACGACTTGGGCAGCCCGAGACCCAGTACTTC. It yields the protein CASRRLGQPETQYF.